What follows are 25 T cell receptor beta chains derived from one specimen sequenced in a study of blood T cells in healthy people across ages. Primed by a sample-barcoded 5' primer and a J-beta primer mix, a second PCR proceeded for about 7 to 12 cycles. TCRdb itself ran the 5' RACE reads through MiXCR, one entry per CDR3 protein. Of over 500,000 distinct CDR3 sequences in the sample, 27% were seen once. These data also featured in a second study, about T cells of mothers and their children.

The source material was blood. Every receptor here comes from a boy aged 2 to 10 in good health.

The chain joins TRBV27 to TRBJ1-2; no firm D call. The V gene's germline CDR1 is MNHEY and CDR2 SMNVEV (reference sequence). The CDR3 runs 15 residues. Trimming removed 4 bases at V and 2 bases at J, with 14 bases between. The CDR3 bases are TGTGCCAGCAGTTCTACGACATGGATGAACTATGGCTACACCTTC. Its protein product is CASSSTTWMNYGYTF.

This clonotype was recorded a few times. J is TRBJ2-2 and V is TRBV5-6, with D possibly matching TRBD2 (6 bases). The germline V gene encodes CDR1 SGHDT and CDR2 YYEEEE. The V gene lost 3 bases and the J gene lost 6 bases, with 12 bases spanning the gap. The CDR3 is made up of 14 amino acids. CDR3 sequence reads: CASSWGLSAGELFF. CDR3 sequence (DNA): TGTGCCAGCAGCTGGGGACTCTCGGCCGGGGAGCTGTTTTTT.

This clonotype was counted a few times. This chain joins TRBV11-2 and TRBJ1-1; D gene ambiguous. Trimming stripped 3 bases from V and 3 bases from J, with 5 bases between. The CDR3 runs 12 residues. The germline V gene has CDR1 SGHAT and CDR2 FQNNGV. CDR3 DNA: TGTGCCAGCAGCTTTCGTCACACTGAAGCTTTCTTT. The encoded protein is CASSFRHTEAFF. The full variable domain, in which reference TRBV11-2 and TRBJ1-1 provide the parts outside the CDR3, is EAGVAQSPRYKIIEKRQSVAFWCNPISGHATLYWYQQILGQGPKLLIQFQNNGVVDDSQLPKDRFSAERLKGVDSTLKIQPAKLEDSAVYLCASSFRHTEAFFGQGTRLTVV.

In this sample, this clonotype turned up a few times. The chain joins TRBV9 to TRBJ2-1, with 10 bases that match TRBD2. Germline CDR1 is SGDLS and CDR2 is YYNGEE. V trimming: 1 base; J trimming: 3 bases; junction bases outside the gene matches: 4. The CDR3 consists of 16 residues. CDR3 residues: CASSVYVAGGYNEQFF. DNA of the CDR3: TGTGCCAGCAGCGTATACGTAGCGGGAGGCTACAATGAGCAGTTCTTC.

This clonotype has only a few counts. A junction end diverges from the germline sequence, so it may reflect a read error. The chain has TRBV10-3 and TRBJ2-1, with 7 nucleotides matching TRBD2. CDR3 size: 15 residues. Germline V lookup: CDR1 ENHRY, CDR2 SYGVKD. Written as DNA, the CDR3 is TGTGCCATCGGTGAGTCCGGGGGGTCCTGGAATGAGCAGTTCTTC. The encoded protein is CAIGESGGSWNEQFF.

This chain connects TRBV7-2 to TRBJ2-5; D remains ambiguous. Matching the DNA end better, TRBJ2-1 makes the J call doubtful. The CDR3 runs 12 residues. Germline lookup yields CDR1 SGHTA and CDR2 FQGNSA. CDR3 in amino acids: CASSLYLHEQFF. CDR3 DNA: TGTGCCAGCAGCTTATACCTGCATGAGCAGTTCTTC.

The V gene is TRBV7-8, the J gene TRBJ2-1, with 7 positions matching TRBD2. Losses at the gene ends were 3 bases for V and 2 bases for J; bases not matched to a gene: 4. This CDR3 spans 15 amino acids. CDR1 is SGHVS, CDR2 FQNEAQ, per germline. The CDR3: CASSFLADPYNEQFF. The CDR3 DNA reads as TGTGCCAGCAGCTTCCTAGCGGATCCCTACAATGAGCAGTTCTTC.

The gene calls are TRBV11-2 and TRBJ2-6; a weak D match, TRBD1 (5 bases). The CDR3 contains 16 residues. Germline V gene data show CDR1 as SGHAT and CDR2 as FQNNGV. The germline V and J ends were trimmed by 4 bases and 7 bases, with 17 bases remaining between them. As DNA, the CDR3 is TGTGCCAGCAGCTCCGTCACAGGCTCAGGCGCCAACGTCCTGACTTTC. Protein product: CASSSVTGSGANVLTF.

The V call is TRBV10-3, the J call TRBJ2-5; 14 nucleotides agree with TRBD2. J gave up 4 bases and V 2 bases, and 3 bases lay outside the gene matches. Germline V gene data show CDR1 as ENHRY and CDR2 as SYGVKD. The CDR3 extends over 16 amino acids. CDR3 sequence: CAISEPGLAGGETQYF. The CDR3 nucleotides read TGTGCCATCAGTGAGCCAGGACTAGCGGGAGGAGAGACCCAGTACTTC.

The chain combines TRBV11-2 with TRBJ2-7; D unclear. The V and J ends lost 3 bases and 2 bases respectively, with 11 bases between them. In germline, CDR1 is SGHAT, CDR2 FQNNGV. This CDR3 contains 14 residues. The CDR3 DNA reads as TGTGCCAGCAGCTTGATCAGGCACCCCTACGAGCAGTACTTC. It yields the protein CASSLIRHPYEQYF. Combining the CDR3 with reference TRBV11-2 and TRBJ2-7 gives the whole variable domain EAGVAQSPRYKIIEKRQSVAFWCNPISGHATLYWYQQILGQGPKLLIQFQNNGVVDDSQLPKDRFSAERLKGVDSTLKIQPAKLEDSAVYLCASSLIRHPYEQYFGPGTRLTVT.

The chain uses TRBV6-2 or TRBV6-3 and TRBJ2-5; 9 bases fit TRBD1. The J call may be faulty, since TRBJ2-7 better matches the DNA end. This CDR3 has 15 amino acids. The V gene's germline CDR1 is MNHEY and CDR2 SVGEGT. Here the CDR3 DNA reads TGTGCCAGCAGATATACCGGGACAGGGATATACGAGCAGTACTTC. This encodes CASRYTGTGIYEQYF.

This clonotype is a singleton in its sample. The chain uses TRBV5-1 and TRBJ1-4, with TRBD1 as a possible D gene (6 bases). Between the trimmed V and J ends, which lost 4 bases and 1 base, there was a span of 11 bases. The CDR3 runs to 15 residues. The germline V gene encodes CDR1 SGHRS and CDR2 YFSETQ. Here the CDR3 reads CASSPGVGTNEKLFF. The CDR3 coding sequence is TGCGCCAGCAGCCCAGGGGTGGGAACTAATGAAAAACTGTTTTTT.

This clonotype came up a few times. The gene calls are TRBV6-5 and TRBJ2-7; 13 bases agree with TRBD2. The junction had 5 bases not matched to a gene; V was cut back by 6 bases and J by 6 bases. The CDR3 covers 14 residues. Germline V CDR1 and CDR2: MNHEY, SVGAGI. DNA of the CDR3: TGTGCCAGCAGAGCCGGGACTAGCGGGACCGAGCAGTACTTC. Translating gives CASRAGTSGTEQYF.

The CDR3 DNA reads as TGTGCCAGCACTGGGGACACCGGGGAGCTGTTTTTT. Translated, it gives CASTGDTGELFF. The rearrangement joins TRBV2 to TRBJ2-2, with D unclear. Germline V lookup: CDR1 SNHLY, CDR2 FYNNEI. This CDR3 contains 12 residues. V lost 7 bases and J 3 bases, leaving 6 bases between the germline ends.

The genes are TRBV2 and TRBJ2-2; TRBD2 might be the D (6 bases). The CDR3 has 16 residues. Between the trimmed V and J ends, which lost 0 bases and 5 bases, there was a span of 13 bases. The germline V gene has CDR1 SNHLY and CDR2 FYNNEI. In DNA form, the CDR3 reads TGTGCCAGCAGTGAAGCGGCGGGACTCCAGACCGGGGAGCTGTTTTTT. Translated, it gives CASSEAAGLQTGELFF.

This clonotype appeared a few times. The chain combines TRBV25-1 with TRBJ2-3, with TRBD2 matching 11 bases. After removal of 10 bases from V and 8 bases from J, the junction contained 14 bases not matched to a gene. Germline values: CDR1 MGHDK, CDR2 SYGVNS. This CDR3 contains 15 residues. The DNA of the CDR3 is TGTGCCACCTCCACCGTAGCGGGGGGGCAAGGTACGCAGTATTTT. This translates into CATSTVAGGQGTQYF. Combining the CDR3 with reference TRBV25-1 and TRBJ2-3 gives the whole variable domain EADIYQTPRYLVIGTGKKITLECSQTMGHDKMYWYQQDPGMELHLIHYSYGVNSTEKGDLSSESTVSRIRTEHFPLTLESARPSHTSQYLCATSTVAGGQGTQYFGPGTRLTVL.

CDR3 DNA: TGTGCCATCAGTGTAGGACAGGGAACATATGGCTACACCTTC. It encodes CAISVGQGTYGYTF. The chain recombines TRBV10-3 with TRBJ1-2; 8 bases line up with TRBD1. The CDR3 covers 14 residues. Trimming took 4 bases from V and 5 from J; bases not matched to a gene: 6. Germline V lookup: CDR1 ENHRY, CDR2 SYGVKD.

This chain connects TRBV9 to TRBJ2-7; D is unresolved. The last part of the DNA fits TRBJ2-1 better; the J call may be wrong. The CDR3 loop spans 13 amino acids. CDR1 and CDR2 from the germline V gene are SGDLS and YYNGEE. Here the CDR3 reads CASSVVPDNEQFF. The DNA of the CDR3 is TGTGCCAGCAGCGTAGTCCCCGACAATGAGCAGTTCTTC.

The chain is built from TRBV20-1 and TRBJ1-4, with D possibly TRBD1 on 6 matching bases. The CDR3 extends over 15 amino acids. Germline V gene data show CDR1 as DFQATT and CDR2 as SNEGSKA (reference sequence). The CDR3 nucleotides are TGCAGCGCCCGACCGTCAGGGGTAACTAATGAAAAACTGTTTTTT. It yields the protein CSARPSGVTNEKLFF.

This chain connects TRBV12-3 or TRBV12-4 to TRBJ1-6; D possibly corresponds to TRBD1 (5 bases). Trimming took off 2 bases at V and 5 bases at J, with 10 bases between the two ends. The CDR3 totals 15 residues. The CDR3, as DNA: TGTGCCAGCAGTTTAAGGGGCGGGGATAATTCACCCCTCCACTTT. Protein product: CASSLRGGDNSPLHF.

The chain couples TRBV2 to TRBJ1-5; the D gene is possibly TRBD1 (6 bases). The CDR3 has 14 amino acids. Deletions cut 4 bases from V and 6 bases from J, with 13 bases between. Germline V gives CDR1 SNHLY, CDR2 FYNNEI. The CDR3 bases are TGTGCCAGCAGTGGAGAAACAGGGTTTCAGCCCCAGCATTTT. This sequence encodes CASSGETGFQPQHF.

The table lists this clonotype with a few counts. This chain connects TRBV7-2 to TRBJ2-7, with D maybe TRBD1 (5 bases). The CDR3 spans 18 residues. V gave up 1 base and J gave up 0 bases, with 19 bases separating them. The germline V gene encodes CDR1 SGHTA and CDR2 FQGNSA. The DNA of the CDR3 is TGTGCCAGCAGCTTAGTAAGTTCTGGCAGGGCTAACTCCTACGAGCAGTACTTC. This translates into CASSLVSSGRANSYEQYF.

There are many counts of this clonotype. The V call is TRBV5-5, the J call TRBJ2-2; D uncertain. The V gene's germline CDR1 is SGHKS and CDR2 YYEKEE (reference sequence). This CDR3 comprises 15 residues. V dropped 4 bases and J dropped 0 bases, with 10 bases sitting between them. For the CDR3, the DNA is TGTGCCAGCAGCCATCTGGCATCGAACACCGGGGAGCTGTTTTTT. Residues: CASSHLASNTGELFF.

This clonotype was seen a few times. The V call is TRBV4-1, the J call TRBJ1-1; D remains unclear. The CDR3 loop spans 15 amino acids. V dropped 0 bases and J dropped 0 bases, with 8 bases sitting between them. Germline V CDR1 and CDR2: MGHRA, YSYEKL. CDR3 protein: CASSQENTLNTEAFF. The CDR3 DNA sequence: TGCGCCAGCAGCCAAGAGAACACCCTGAACACTGAAGCTTTCTTT.

The chain combines TRBV15 with TRBJ2-1; D is possibly TRBD1 (5 bases). Trimming removed 5 bases from V and 4 bases from J, with 9 bases in between. CDR1 and CDR2 (germline): LNHNV, YYDKDF (reference sequence). The CDR3 totals 13 residues. The CDR3 nucleotides are TGTGCCACCAGCGGCGACAGATACAATGAGCAGTTCTTC. Translated: CATSGDRYNEQFF.